The clone carrying this TCR beta chain was seen repeatedly, ten times or more. As yet, its antigen is unknown. This sample stems from a study of T cells in Graves' hyperthyroidism and ophthalmopathy. General study findings and limits: In simple terms, a model built on 13 V-J features told ophthalmopathy apart from stable hyperthyroidism.

CDR1 and CDR2 from the germline V gene are MDHEN and SYDVKM. The ends were cut back, 3 bases at V and 5 bases at J, with 7 bases in the middle. The CDR3 extends over 12 amino acids. There were TCR beta CDR3 regions amplified from RNA transcripts. An initial round of RT-PCR targeting the TCR CDR3 relied on the HTBI primer set. Using its own MiXCR run on the multiplex PCR reads, TCRdb lists one record per CDR3 protein. The sample holds 100,000 to 140,000 distinct CDR3 sequences; 16% are singletons and the top ten take around 42%. Pregnant or lactating patients were excluded, as were those with uncontrolled infection or other autoimmune disease.

The sequenced sample was blood. The clonotype originates from a woman in her 50s with Graves' hyperthyroidism. This chain joins TRBV28 and TRBJ2-5, with a weak D call TRBD2 (5 bases). The CDR3 nucleotides read TGTGCCAGCAGTTTGTGGAGGGAGACCCAGTACTTC. Translated: CASSLWRETQYF.